The TCR beta chain under discussion was sequenced for a study of a mutant IDH1 vaccine in newly diagnosed glioma. Findings of the study overall: Pseudoprogression apparently lacked any relation to changes in top peripheral T cell clonotypes.

The assay was immunoSEQ multiplex PCR, and TCRdb's table has in-frame clones only and misses some. In the table there are 30,000 to 35,000 clones, about 92% of which are singletons. Time point: week 47, end of study. Mutant IDH1 20-mer peptide, at 300 ug, made up each vaccine dose, with topical imiquimod. This clone was seen more than once but under ten times. Its antigen is still unknown. Sequencing used PBMCs, obtained from a glioma patient whose treatment included an IDH1 peptide vaccine. This TCR was recovered from a man aged 40-49 years with glioma.

CDR3 region: CASSLELATGELFF. CDR3 sequence (DNA): TGCGCCAGCAGCTTGGAACTAGCCACCGGGGAGCTGTTTTTT. V and J are TRBV5-1 and TRBJ2-2; D is perhaps TRBD2 (6 bases). From germline, CDR1 is SGHRS and CDR2 YFSETQ. The CDR3 has 14 amino acids. V was clipped by 0 bases and J by 4 bases, with 7 bases between them.